One and the same sample provided the 12 T cell receptor beta chains below, sequenced in a study of blood T cell repertoires in COVID-19. Measured with immunoSEQ multiplex PCR; TCRdb has only the in-frame clones, and not every one. This sample has roughly 66,000 clones; about 91% occur once, and the top ten carry approximately 7.5%. Sequencing used peripheral blood. These receptors all come from a human donor in a cohort sampled during active COVID-19.

V usage is TRBV29-1 and J usage is TRBJ2-5; 8 bases line up with TRBD1. V trimming: 4 bases; J trimming: 4 bases; junction bases outside the gene matches: 8. The CDR3 spans 14 residues. CDR1 is SQVTM and CDR2 is ANQGSEA in the germline V gene. CDR3 sequence (DNA): TGCAGCGTTGTTGACAGGGGAGGAGGAGAGACCCAGTACTTC. Its protein is CSVVDRGGGETQYF.

The chain joins TRBV7-2 to TRBJ2-1; tentative D call: TRBD1 (6 bases). The CDR3 has 16 residues. Trimming took 4 bases from V and 1 from J, leaving 14 bases between them. Germline V lookup: CDR1 SGHTA, CDR2 FQGNSA. This CDR3 is CASSSYDRRSYNEQFF. The CDR3 bases are TGTGCCAGCAGCTCATACGACAGGAGGTCCTACAATGAGCAGTTCTTC.

The chain joins TRBV18 to TRBJ2-1; D possibly corresponds to TRBD1 (5 bases). CDR1 KGHSH and CDR2 LQKENI come from the germline V gene. The germline V and J ends were trimmed by 6 bases and 7 bases, with 13 bases remaining between them. CDR3 size: 13 residues. Here the CDR3 reads CASSPGQRNEQFF. The CDR3 DNA sequence: TGTGCCAGCTCGCCCGGACAAAGGAATGAGCAGTTCTTC.

The V call is TRBV18, the J call TRBJ2-2, with TRBD2 identical over 9 bases. Per the germline V gene, CDR1 is KGHSH and CDR2 is LQKENI. The CDR3 sequence is 16 residues long. V dropped 5 bases and J dropped 4; count of bases not matched to a gene: 8. This chain's CDR3 is CASSMVSGRTTGELFF. For the CDR3, the DNA is TGTGCCAGCTCAATGGTTAGCGGGAGAACCACCGGGGAGCTGTTTTTT. The variable domain in full, completed from reference TRBV18 and TRBJ2-2, reads NAGVMQNPRHLVRRRGQEARLRCSPMKGHSHVYWYRQLPEEGLKFMVYLQKENIIDESGMPKERFSAEFPKEGPSILRIQQVVRGDSAAYFCASSMVSGRTTGELFFGEGSRLTVL.

This chain connects TRBV30 to TRBJ2-7; possibly TRBD1 for D (6 bases). Trimming cost V 0 bases and J 3 bases, with 6 bases left between them. The CDR3 contains 12 residues. CDR1 and CDR2 from the germline V gene are GTSNPN and SVGIG (reference sequence). As DNA, the CDR3 is TGTGCCTGGAGTGTCAGGGGCTACGAGCAGTACTTC. It encodes CAWSVRGYEQYF.

The chain joins TRBV27 to TRBJ2-1; TRBD2 agrees at 10 bases. Germline-derived CDR1 and CDR2 are MNHEY and SMNVEV (reference sequence). The CDR3 consists of 16 residues. Trimming took 6 bases from V and 1 from J; bases not matched to a gene: 6. The CDR3 DNA reads TGTGCCAGCAGGAGCGGGACTAGCGTGTCCTACAATGAGCAGTTCTTC. This sequence encodes CASRSGTSVSYNEQFF.

The chain employs TRBV4-1 and TRBJ1-2; D ambiguous. Germline V lookup: CDR1 MGHRA, CDR2 YSYEKL. Deletions cut 1 base from V and 4 bases from J, with 10 bases between. The CDR3 contains 14 residues. The CDR3 DNA reads TGCGCCAGCAGCCAAGCGGAGGGAATCTATGGCTACACCTTC. Translated, it gives CASSQAEGIYGYTF.

This rearrangement joins TRBV7-8 to TRBJ1-5, with 9 bases that match TRBD1. The junction had 7 bases not matched to a gene; V was cut back by 1 base and J by 3 bases. The CDR3 is made up of 17 amino acids. The V gene's germline CDR1 is SGHVS and CDR2 FQNEAQ. This CDR3 is CASSLGMGQGNNQPQHF. Written as DNA, the CDR3 is TGTGCCAGCAGCTTAGGTATGGGACAGGGAAACAATCAGCCCCAGCATTTT.

The rearrangement joins TRBV6-5 to TRBJ2-7, with a possible D match to TRBD2 (6 bases). The length of the CDR3 is 11 residues. CDR1 MNHEY and CDR2 SVGAGI come from the germline V gene. Between the trimmed V and J ends, which lost 5 bases and 9 bases, there was a span of 11 bases. The CDR3 DNA sequence: TGTGCCAGCAGTAGCCCGGGGGTGCAGTACTTC. Protein sequence: CASSSPGVQYF.

The J gene is TRBJ1-2, the V gene TRBV6-5, with D possibly being TRBD1 (5 bases). V was trimmed by 11 bases and J by 2 bases, leaving 12 bases between them. This CDR3 is built from 12 residues. Germline V gives CDR1 MNHEY, CDR2 SVGAGI. CDR3 DNA: TGTGCCTCTGAGGACAAAAACTATGGCTACACCTTC. Its translation: CASEDKNYGYTF.

The V call is TRBV28, the J call TRBJ1-5; 7 bases align to TRBD1. V lost 4 bases, J lost 5 bases, and 8 bases stayed unmatched. This CDR3 has 15 amino acids. Germline loops: CDR1 MDHEN, CDR2 SYDVKM. The CDR3 reads CASSSGTVGDQPQHF. The CDR3 DNA is TGTGCCAGCAGTTCGGGGACAGTTGGCGATCAGCCCCAGCATTTT.

This clone was seen only a few times. The chain joins TRBV4-2 to TRBJ1-1, with D unclear. CDR1 and CDR2 (germline): LGHNA, YNFKEQ. V was trimmed by 5 bases and J by 1 base, leaving 14 bases between them. The CDR3 spans 15 residues. The CDR3, as DNA: TGTGCCAGCAGCTATAGGGCGGCGGGGAACACTGAAGCTTTCTTT. Its translation is CASSYRAAGNTEAFF.